The T cell receptor beta chain under discussion was sequenced for a study of T-cell memory formation after mild COVID-19. Across the study: The two donors had largely donor-specific TCR clusters. Points from the study as a whole: Day 15 to 85 contractors were CD4/CD8 balanced; later expanders leaned CD4+.

From germline, CDR1 is WNHNN and CDR2 SYGVQD (reference sequence). The CDR3 contains 13 residues. With 0 bases removed from V and 4 bases from J, the gap between germline ends came to 6 bases. This clonotype has more than one count but fewer than ten. Its cognate antigen is unknown. One entry per CDR3 protein, called by TCRdb with MiXCR from the 5' RACE reads. The data contain approximately 240,000 distinct CDR3 sequences, around 17% of them singletons. Sequenced material: PBMCs or a T cell subset sorted from them (not recorded which). The source of this sequence is a young man who had mild COVID-19 (a few samples of this study predate the infection). Cell type and time point are not known. V usage is TRBV10-1 and J usage is TRBJ1-1; D remains unclear. The chain's CDR3 is CASSESSSTEAFF. DNA for the CDR3: TGCGCCAGCAGTGAGTCTTCCAGCACTGAAGCTTTCTTT.